This TCR beta chain stems from a study of blood T cell repertoires in COVID-19. Per the authors' pipeline: Amplified reference gene primers provided the basis for estimating nucleated cell counts. Sequencing was performed with immunoSEQ multiplex PCR; in TCRdb, only in-frame clones are kept and a portion is missing. V and J calls and clone size come straight from that table; D and trimming were deduced from the DNA. The sample has 200,000 to 250,000 clones, roughly 90% seen once. In this sample, this clone turned up once. Sequencing was done on a sample of peripheral blood. This clonotype originated in a man in his thirties or forties who had recovered from COVID-19.

The CDR3 here is CASSIPSRPQHF. CDR3 nucleotide sequence: TGTGCCAGTAGTATCCCATCGAGGCCCCAGCATTTT. The rearrangement uses TRBV19 and TRBJ1-5; D is undetermined. Germline V lookup: CDR1 LNHDA, CDR2 SQIVND (reference sequence). V was cut by 3 bases and J by 9 bases, with 9 bases left in between. The CDR3 is 12 amino acids.